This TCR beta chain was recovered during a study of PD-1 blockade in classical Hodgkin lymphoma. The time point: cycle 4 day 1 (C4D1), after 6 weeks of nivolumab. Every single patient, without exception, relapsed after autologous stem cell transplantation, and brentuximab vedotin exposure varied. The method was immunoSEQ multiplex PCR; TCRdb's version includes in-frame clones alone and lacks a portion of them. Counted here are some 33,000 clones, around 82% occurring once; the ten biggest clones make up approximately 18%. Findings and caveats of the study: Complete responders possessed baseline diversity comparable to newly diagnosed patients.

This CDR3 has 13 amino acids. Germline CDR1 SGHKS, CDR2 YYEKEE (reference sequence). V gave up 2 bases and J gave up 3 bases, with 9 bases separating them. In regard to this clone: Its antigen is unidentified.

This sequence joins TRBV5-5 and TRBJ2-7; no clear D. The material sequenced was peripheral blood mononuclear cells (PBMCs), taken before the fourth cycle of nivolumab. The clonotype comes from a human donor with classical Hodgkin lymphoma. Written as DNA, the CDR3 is TGTGCCAGCAGCTTTCAGGCAGACTACGAGCAGTACTTC. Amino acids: CASSFQADYEQYF.